A selection of T cell receptor beta chains follows, all from one sample in a study of response to subunit inactivated influenza vaccine. Each CDR3 protein gets one entry after TCRdb re-called the RT-PCR reads with MiXCR. The sample lists 550,000 to 800,000 distinct CDR3 sequences; about 14% were seen once. Sequences were derived from PBMCs from blood, sampled 14 to 15 days before vaccination. These receptors all come from a man over 45 who received an inactivated influenza vaccine. The CDR3 runs from the conserved cysteine through the conserved F or W. D genes are given only for firm matches. Not every row has a clone size; where given, it reads once, few, many or a size class.

cdr3_length	clone_size	v_call	d_call	j_call	cdr3_aa	cdr3_nt
15	NA	TRBV15	NA	TRBJ2-1	CATGAAQSSYNEQFF	TGTGCCACAGGGGCGGCGCAGAGCTCCTACAATGAGCAGTTCTTC
13	NA	TRBV6-1	NA	TRBJ2-7	CASSTDRPYEQYF	TGTGCCAGCAGTACGGACAGACCCTACGAGCAGTACTTC
14	few	TRBV2	NA	TRBJ2-5	CASSRVRAGETQYF	TGTGCCAGCAGTCGCGTAAGGGCTGGAGAGACCCAGTACTTC
12	few	TRBV6-1	NA	TRBJ2-3	CATQGSTDTQYF	TGTGCCACTCAAGGGAGCACAGATACGCAGTATTTT
13	NA	TRBV12-3/TRBV12-4	NA	TRBJ2-7	CASSLSPPGEQYF	TGTGCCAGCAGTTTGTCCCCTCCAGGGGAGCAGTACTTC
15	NA	TRBV29-1	NA	TRBJ2-3	CSVAGMLTSTDTQYF	TGCAGCGTGGCTGGAATGTTAACTAGCACAGATACGCAGTATTTT
15	NA	TRBV10-3	NA	TRBJ1-3	CAIRSGPSEGNTIYF	TGTGCCATCAGATCCGGTCCGTCGGAAGGAAACACCATATATTTT
10	few	TRBV2	NA	TRBJ2-1	CASIINEQFF	TGTGCCAGCATTATAAATGAGCAGTTCTTC
14	few	TRBV29-1	TRBD1	TRBJ1-4	CSVGRGTANEKLFF	TGCAGCGTTGGGAGAGGGACAGCTAATGAAAAACTGTTTTTT
15	NA	TRBV3-1	TRBD1	TRBJ1-1	CASSQTGGMNTEAFF	TGTGCCAGCAGCCAAACAGGGGGTATGAACACTGAAGCTTTCTTT
15	NA	TRBV4-1	TRBD2	TRBJ2-1	CASRDRGGAYNEQFF	TGCGCCAGCAGAGATCGCGGGGGGGCCTACAATGAGCAGTTCTTC
21	few	TRBV28	TRBD2	TRBJ2-3	CASSFQSPSSGGRNPTDTQYF	TGTGCCAGCAGTTTTCAGTCTCCCTCTAGCGGGGGAAGAAATCCCACAGATACGCAGTATTTT
13	NA	TRBV7-9	NA	TRBJ1-5	CASSFGGEEPQHF	TGTGCCAGCAGCTTCGGAGGGGAAGAGCCCCAGCATTTT
16	NA	TRBV3-1	TRBD2	TRBJ2-1	CASSQEKLAGWDEQFF	TGTGCCAGCAGCCAAGAAAAACTAGCGGGGTGGGATGAGCAGTTCTTC
14	NA	TRBV10-3	TRBD2	TRBJ2-2	CAITPGEGTGELFF	TGTGCCATCACTCCCGGGGAGGGTACCGGGGAGCTGTTTTTT
15	few	TRBV7-3	NA	TRBJ2-1	CASSEIHSSYNEQFF	TGTGCCAGCAGCGAAATACATAGCTCCTACAATGAGCAGTTCTTC
15	few	TRBV15	NA	TRBJ1-1	CATSRGEGLNTEAFF	TGTGCCACCAGCAGAGGGGAGGGATTGAACACTGAAGCTTTCTTT
13	NA	TRBV30	NA	TRBJ2-7	CAWSVEGIYEQYF	TGTGCCTGGAGTGTAGAGGGAATCTACGAGCAGTACTTC
16	NA	TRBV12-3/TRBV12-4	TRBD2	TRBJ2-1	CASRALGGSSYNEQFF	TGTGCCAGCAGGGCCCTCGGGGGGAGCTCCTACAATGAGCAGTTCTTC
15	NA	TRBV27	TRBD2	TRBJ2-1	CASRTRLASYNEQFF	TGTGCCAGCAGGACCCGACTAGCCTCCTACAATGAGCAGTTCTTC
16	few	TRBV20-1	TRBD2	TRBJ2-7	CSVRAGGSRASYEQYF	TGCAGTGTCCGAGCGGGAGGCTCACGAGCGTCCTACGAGCAGTACTTC
18	few	TRBV6-1	TRBD1	TRBJ1-2	CASSPNRDRGRSGYGYTF	TGTGCCAGCAGCCCTAACCGGGACAGGGGGAGATCCGGCTATGGCTACACCTTC
17	few	TRBV5-6	NA	TRBJ2-6	CASSPITGISGANVLTF	TGTGCCAGCAGCCCAATCACAGGTATCTCTGGGGCCAACGTCCTGACTTTC
15	NA	TRBV5-6	NA	TRBJ2-3	CASSLSGWRRDTQYF	TGTGCCAGCAGCTTGTCCGGGTGGCGACGGGATACGCAGTATTTT
17	many	TRBV28	NA	TRBJ2-3	CASSFIGWARYTDTQYF	TGTGCCAGCAGTTTCATCGGGTGGGCTAGATACACAGATACGCAGTATTTT
18	NA	TRBV27	TRBD2	TRBJ2-4	CASSLEAGGGSAKNIQYF	TGTGCCAGCAGTCTCGAGGCGGGAGGGGGCTCGGCCAAAAACATTCAGTACTTC
15	many	TRBV3-1	TRBD2	TRBJ2-1	CASRDTSGVYNEQFF	TGTGCCAGCAGGGATACTAGCGGGGTATACAATGAGCAGTTCTTC
17	NA	TRBV18	NA	TRBJ2-5	CASSPPVGKGRTETQYF	TGTGCCAGCTCACCACCGGTCGGAAAGGGAAGGACAGAGACCCAGTACTTC